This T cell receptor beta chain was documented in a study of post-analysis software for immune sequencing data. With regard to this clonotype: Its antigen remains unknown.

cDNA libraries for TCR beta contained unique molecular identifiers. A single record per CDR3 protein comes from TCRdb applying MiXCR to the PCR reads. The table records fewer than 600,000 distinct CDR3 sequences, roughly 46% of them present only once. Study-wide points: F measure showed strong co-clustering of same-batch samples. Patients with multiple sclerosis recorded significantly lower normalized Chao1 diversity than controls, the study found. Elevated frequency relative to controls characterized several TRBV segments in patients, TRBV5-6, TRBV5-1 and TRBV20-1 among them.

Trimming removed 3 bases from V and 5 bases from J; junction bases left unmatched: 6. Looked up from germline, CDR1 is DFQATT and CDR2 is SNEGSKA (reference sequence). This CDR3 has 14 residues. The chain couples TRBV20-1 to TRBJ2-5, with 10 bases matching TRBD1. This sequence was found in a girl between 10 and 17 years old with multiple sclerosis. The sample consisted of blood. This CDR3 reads CSASRDRGGETQYF. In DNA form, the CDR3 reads TGCAGTGCTAGCCGGGACAGGGGAGGGGAGACCCAGTACTTC.